The rows below give T cell receptor beta chains drawn from one sample of a study. In TCRdb, the 5' RACE reads were re-called with MiXCR into one record per CDR3 protein. The sample shows about 57,000 distinct CDR3 sequences, less than 30% of them seen only once. Sequencing input: tumor-infiltrating Tregs sorted from the breast tumor. These receptors all come from a female donor with breast cancer. Each CDR3 is given with its conserved first and last residue. D genes are given only for firm matches. Size values are once, few and many counts, or a class for expanded clones, and some rows have none.

v_call	j_call	clone_size	d_call	cdr3_aa	cdr3_nt
TRBV20-1	TRBJ1-1	.	.	CSAAGSLGDTEAFF	TGCAGTGCCGCAGGGTCTTTGGGGGACACTGAAGCTTTCTTT
TRBV10-3	TRBJ2-1	many	.	CAISDLGLGGEQFF	TGTGCCATCAGTGACCTAGGGCTAGGGGGTGAGCAGTTCTTC
TRBV18	TRBJ2-1	.	.	CASSPSSSGFDEQFF	TGTGCCAGCTCACCATCAAGTTCAGGGTTCGATGAGCAGTTCTTC
TRBV29-1	TRBJ2-3	.	.	CSVEGGFVDTQYF	TGCAGCGTTGAAGGGGGATTCGTTGATACGCAGTATTTT
TRBV7-2	TRBJ2-7	few	.	CASSNRDLSSYEQYF	TGTGCCAGCAGCAATAGGGACTTGAGCTCCTACGAGCAGTACTTC
TRBV20-1	TRBJ2-7	.	TRBD2	CSASLGGGSYEQYF	TGCAGTGCTAGCCTGGGCGGGGGCTCCTACGAGCAGTACTTC
TRBV7-3	TRBJ2-7	medium-sized	.	CASVVVGRPLYEQYF	TGTGCCAGCGTAGTAGTAGGGAGACCTCTCTACGAGCAGTACTTC
TRBV5-1	TRBJ2-5	.	TRBD2	CASGFGTSGSAETQYF	TGCGCCAGCGGCTTTGGGACTAGCGGGAGCGCGGAGACCCAGTACTTC
TRBV7-2	TRBJ1-4	.	.	CASSRRTVEKLFF	TGTGCCAGCAGCCGGCGGACGGTTGAAAAACTGTTTTTT
TRBV5-1	TRBJ1-1	.	TRBD1	CASSPGQGENTEAFF	TGCGCCAGCAGCCCGGGACAGGGGGAGAACACTGAAGCTTTCTTT
TRBV5-1	TRBJ1-3	.	.	CASSLLIPGTTSGNTIYF	TGCGCCAGCAGCTTGCTTATCCCCGGGACCACCTCTGGAAACACCATATATTTT
TRBV6-6	TRBJ2-1	few	TRBD2	CASSGRTSGSISYNEQFF	TGTGCCAGCAGTGGAAGGACTAGCGGGAGTATTTCCTACAATGAGCAGTTCTTC
TRBV28	TRBJ1-1	.	TRBD1	CASSSPGQGTEAFF	TGTGCCAGCAGTTCTCCGGGACAGGGTACTGAAGCTTTCTTT
TRBV5-6	TRBJ2-1	.	.	CASSSDSARANEQFF	TGTGCCAGCAGCTCGGACAGCGCGAGGGCGAATGAGCAGTTCTTC
TRBV28	TRBJ2-2	.	.	CASNWGGSNTGELFF	TGTGCCAGCAACTGGGGCGGGTCGAACACCGGGGAGCTGTTTTTT
TRBV5-1	TRBJ2-7	many	.	CASSFSGKVNEQYF	TGCGCCAGCAGCTTCTCAGGGAAGGTGAACGAGCAGTACTTC
TRBV7-8	TRBJ1-5	.	TRBD1	CASSPVAGQVNQPQHF	TGTGCCAGCAGCCCAGTGGCGGGACAGGTGAATCAGCCCCAGCATTTT
TRBV7-8	TRBJ1-1	.	TRBD1	CASSFDGTANTEAFF	TGTGCCAGCAGCTTTGACGGGACAGCCAACACTGAAGCTTTCTTT
TRBV5-1	TRBJ1-2	once	.	CASSAEVPNLEGYTF	TGCGCCAGCAGCGCAGAGGTTCCCAATTTAGAGGGCTACACCTTC
TRBV5-1	TRBJ2-3	many	.	CASSLRMGDTQYF	TGCGCCAGCAGCTTGAGGATGGGCGATACGCAGTATTTT
TRBV20-1	TRBJ2-3	few	.	CSARSLGRQWADTQYF	TGCAGTGCTAGAAGTCTGGGGCGGCAGTGGGCAGATACGCAGTATTTT
TRBV6-2/TRBV6-3	TRBJ2-2	few	.	CASSPAGTVKELFF	TGTGCCAGCAGTCCCGCGGGGACAGTGAAGGAGCTGTTTTTT
TRBV28	TRBJ2-5	.	.	CASVGQGLGSDLEQETQYF	TGTGCCAGCGTGGGGCAGGGACTCGGTTCGGACCTCGAACAAGAGACCCAGTACTTC
TRBV5-1	TRBJ2-5	few	TRBD1	CASSWGDRGSQETQYF	TGCGCCAGCAGCTGGGGGGACAGGGGGTCCCAAGAGACCCAGTACTTC
TRBV6-2/TRBV6-3	TRBJ2-6	few	.	CASTWGRSPGANVLTF	TGTGCCAGCACCTGGGGCAGATCACCTGGGGCCAACGTCCTGACTTTC
TRBV2	TRBJ2-5	.	.	CASSLYQETQYF	TGTGCCAGCAGTCTGTACCAAGAGACCCAGTACTTC
TRBV20-1	TRBJ1-4	.	.	CSAMGGVNEKLFF	TGCAGTGCTATGGGGGGAGTCAATGAAAAACTGTTTTTT
TRBV5-5	TRBJ2-7	.	.	CASSLQGGEDEQYF	TGTGCCAGCAGCTTACAGGGTGGGGAGGACGAGCAGTACTTC
TRBV20-1	TRBJ2-7	.	TRBD2	CSAARGSSYERYF	TGCAGTGCGGCGCGGGGGAGCTCCTACGAGCGGTACTTC
TRBV6-2/TRBV6-3	TRBJ2-7	few	TRBD2	CATKIAGSYEQYF	TGTGCCACGAAAATAGCGGGATCCTACGAGCAGTACTTC
TRBV6-6	TRBJ2-2	many	.	CASSYERPNTGELFF	TGTGCCAGCAGTTACGAGCGACCGAACACCGGGGAGCTGTTTTTT
TRBV6-2/TRBV6-3	TRBJ2-7	medium-sized	TRBD2	CAVRTSGTAEQYF	TGTGCCGTTCGGACTAGCGGGACTGCCGAGCAGTACTTC
TRBV6-5	TRBJ1-1	many	.	CATSLQPGKSGGAFF	TGTGCCACCTCTCTCCAACCCGGGAAATCCGGGGGAGCTTTCTTT
TRBV9	TRBJ2-1	.	.	CASSVAVGTYNEQFF	TGTGCCAGCAGCGTAGCTGTGGGAACCTACAATGAGCAGTTCTTC
TRBV6-1	TRBJ2-1	.	.	CASSEIGTPPYNEQFF	TGTGCCAGCAGCGAGATTGGGACGCCCCCTTACAATGAGCAGTTCTTC
TRBV24-1	TRBJ1-1	many	.	CATSGGTEAFF	TGTGCCACTAGCGGGGGCACTGAAGCTTTCTTT
TRBV7-2	TRBJ2-7	.	.	CASSLASAGSYNEQYF	TGTGCCAGCAGCTTAGCGTCGGCGGGGTCATACAATGAGCAGTACTTC
TRBV6-6	TRBJ1-2	.	TRBD1	CASSPGQVGYTF	TGTGCCAGCAGTCCTGGACAGGTTGGCTACACCTTC
TRBV20-1	TRBJ2-1	.	.	CSAGTSGGSYDEQFF	TGCAGTGCGGGGACCTCCGGGGGCTCCTACGATGAGCAGTTCTTC
TRBV14	TRBJ2-5	.	TRBD2	CASSQDRLAGVYQETQYF	TGTGCCAGCAGCCAAGATCGGCTAGCGGGAGTGTACCAAGAGACCCAGTACTTC
TRBV5-1	TRBJ1-2	.	.	CASSPTRLAEGYGYTF	TGCGCCAGCAGCCCCACCAGGCTGGCCGAGGGGTATGGCTACACCTTC
TRBV7-2	TRBJ1-1	.	.	CASSLRPTGDTEAFF	TGTGCCAGCAGCCTCCGCCCCACCGGGGACACTGAAGCTTTCTTT
TRBV12-3/TRBV12-4	TRBJ1-1	few	.	CASSLDHEAFF	TGTGCCAGCAGTTTAGATCATGAAGCTTTCTTT
TRBV5-5	TRBJ2-7	many	.	CASSLAVSASYEQYF	TGTGCCAGCAGCTTGGCCGTTTCAGCCTCCTACGAGCAGTACTTC
TRBV3-1	TRBJ2-4	few	TRBD2	CASSQDVVAGGLAKNIQYF	TGTGCCAGCAGCCAAGATGTGGTAGCGGGGGGGTTAGCCAAAAACATTCAGTACTTC
TRBV6-5	TRBJ2-7	.	.	CASGYREEQYF	TGTGCCAGCGGTTACAGAGAGGAGCAGTACTTC
TRBV12-3/TRBV12-4	TRBJ2-7	.	.	CASSLDTGARYEQYF	TGTGCCAGCAGTTTAGATACCGGGGCCCGTTACGAGCAGTACTTC
TRBV9	TRBJ2-2	few	TRBD2	CASSVDGRAAGELFF	TGTGCCAGCAGCGTAGACGGGAGGGCCGCCGGGGAGCTGTTTTTT
TRBV6-2/TRBV6-3	TRBJ1-5	many	TRBD1	CATSTGSQPQHF	TGTGCCACTTCGACAGGGAGCCAGCCCCAGCATTTT
TRBV6-5	TRBJ1-5	many	.	CASSYAGLGNQPQHF	TGTGCCAGCAGTTACGCGGGGCTCGGGAATCAGCCCCAGCATTTT
TRBV13	TRBJ1-6	few	.	CASSFDGGNSPLHF	TGTGCCAGCAGCTTCGACGGGGGGAATTCACCCCTCCACTTT
TRBV21-1	TRBJ2-7	few	.	CASSDPRGYEQYF	TGTGCCAGCAGCGACCCCAGGGGCTACGAGCAGTACTTC